This TCR beta chain was observed in a study of blood T cell repertoires in COVID-19. Turning to the study itself: Samples of COVID-19 (acute and convalescent) were obtained from the United States, Italy and Spain. PBMCs, B-cell-depleted T cells, or T cells were the source of the cDNA or gDNA that made up the material.

Authors' methods: Nucleated cell number was recorded as an estimate derived from reference gene primer amplification. The repertoire was sequenced with immunoSEQ multiplex PCR; TCRdb's copy has only in-frame clones and lacks some. V, J and clone size reflect that table, while D and trimming were determined from the DNA. The profile covers over 200,000 clones, with 70% to 90% appearing a single time and 1.5% taken by the ten largest. The ends lost 6 bases at V and 0 bases at J; junction bases unmatched: 14. The CDR3 is 18 residues long. Germline values: CDR1 MDHEN, CDR2 SYDVKM. This chain joins TRBV28 and TRBJ2-3; 8 bases are a match to TRBD2. The sequenced sample consisted of peripheral blood. This TCR came from a man between 18 and 35 years old with active or convalescent COVID-19. CDR3 amino acids: CASSPGGGRTVSTDTQYF. CDR3 nucleotide sequence: TGTGCCAGCAGCCCCGGGGGCGGGAGGACCGTGAGCACAGATACGCAGTATTTT. Full variable domain (outside the CDR3, taken from reference TRBV28 and TRBJ2-3): DVKVTQSSRYLVKRTGEKVFLECVQDMDHENMFWYRQDPGLGLRLIYFSYDVKMKEKGDIPEGYSVSREKKERFSLILESASTNQTSMYLCASSPGGGRTVSTDTQYFGPGTRLTVL.